The 29 T cell receptor beta chains in this list originate from one sample, sequenced in a study of PD-1 blockade in classical Hodgkin lymphoma. Clones were read by immunoSEQ multiplex PCR, and TCRdb kept only the in-frame ones, dropping some. The sample has about 86,000 clones; 75% to 90% are singletons. All patients relapsed after autologous stem cell transplantation, and brentuximab vedotin exposure varied. The sequencing used peripheral blood mononuclear cells (PBMCs), collected at baseline. These receptors were collected from a human donor with classical Hodgkin lymphoma.

In DNA, the CDR3 is TGTGCCAGCAGAATTGGGACAGGGTTAGGGACCGGGGAGCTGTTTTTT. Protein sequence: CASRIGTGLGTGELFF. This chain uses TRBV5-8 with TRBJ2-2; 9 nucleotides match TRBD1. V was clipped by 5 bases and J by 5 bases; unmatched bases: 10. The CDR3 spans 16 residues. The germline CDR1 and CDR2 sequences are SGHTS and YDEGEE. Full variable domain (rest looked up from reference TRBV5-8 and TRBJ2-2): EAGVTQSPTHLIKTRGQQATLRCSPISGHTSVYWYQQALGLGLQFLLWYDEGEERNRGNFPPRFSGRQFPNYSSELNVNALELEDSALYLCASRIGTGLGTGELFFGEGSRLTVL.

This clone was found a few times. The chain links TRBV4-1 to TRBJ1-5; 7 nucleotides align to TRBD1. This CDR3 has 15 residues. From germline, CDR1 is MGHRA and CDR2 YSYEKL. The junction had 0 bases not matched to a gene; V was cut back by 1 base and J by 0 bases. The CDR3 sequence is CASSQGTGSNQPQHF. The CDR3 bases are TGCGCCAGCAGCCAAGGGACAGGTAGCAATCAGCCCCAGCATTTT.

The chain recombines TRBV19 with TRBJ1-2, with a tentative D call TRBD1 (6 bases). CDR3 size: 16 residues. Germline lookup yields CDR1 LNHDA and CDR2 SQIVND (reference sequence). The germline V and J ends were trimmed by 3 bases and 4 bases, with 18 bases remaining between them. The CDR3 DNA is TGTGCCAGTAGTATCACGACCAGGGGAGAGAGCTATGGCTACACCTTC. It codes for CASSITTRGESYGYTF.

The chain carries TRBV5-1 and TRBJ1-1, with D perhaps matching TRBD1 (6 bases). CDR1 is SGHRS and CDR2 is YFSETQ in the germline V gene. The CDR3 consists of 15 residues. With 0 bases removed from V and 3 bases from J, the gap between germline ends came to 12 bases. The DNA for the CDR3 is TGCGCCAGCAGCTTGGCAGGGGCGAGGGACACTGAAGCTTTCTTT. It encodes CASSLAGARDTEAFF.

This chain joins TRBV29-1 and TRBJ2-2; tentative D call: TRBD1 (5 bases). Germline CDR1 SQVTM, CDR2 ANQGSEA. The CDR3 is made up of 15 amino acids. V was cut by 1 base and J by 0 bases, with 9 bases left in between. In DNA form, the CDR3 reads TGCAGCGTTGAAGTAAAGGGGACGAACACCGGGGAGCTGTTTTTT. Translating it yields CSVEVKGTNTGELFF.

The chain carries TRBV7-2 and TRBJ2-2; D gene unclear. Germline lookup yields CDR1 SGHTA and CDR2 FQGNSA. The CDR3 runs 13 residues. Deletions cut 0 bases from V and 8 bases from J, with 7 bases between. The DNA for the CDR3 is TGTGCCAGCAGCTTAGCCCCTAGAGGGGAGCTGTTTTTT. Protein product: CASSLAPRGELFF.

The V gene is TRBV4-2, the J gene TRBJ2-7; D gene unclear. The germline CDR1 and CDR2 sequences are LGHNA and YNFKEQ. Trimming stripped 0 bases from V and 6 bases from J, with 6 bases between. There are 12 residues in the CDR3. The CDR3 reads CASSQDTAEQYF. The CDR3 coding sequence is TGTGCCAGCAGCCAAGATACCGCCGAGCAGTACTTC.

The chain has TRBV20-1 and TRBJ1-2, with a possible D match to TRBD1 (6 bases). Germline CDR1 DFQATT, CDR2 SNEGSKA (reference sequence). This CDR3 region has 10 residues. The CDR3 bases are TGCAGCCTAGGGGGTTACGGCTACACCTTC. The encoded protein is CSLGGYGYTF.

This clone was observed once. The chain recombines TRBV2 with TRBJ2-5; 7 nucleotides align to TRBD1. There are 17 residues in the CDR3. V was clipped by 2 bases and J by 4 bases; unmatched bases: 13. Germline CDR1 is SNHLY and CDR2 is FYNNEI. This CDR3 is CASSERGDRVVGETQYF. Here the CDR3 DNA reads TGTGCCAGCAGTGAAAGAGGTGACAGGGTGGTGGGAGAGACCCAGTACTTC.

This chain links TRBV7-9 with TRBJ2-5; the D is unclear. V was trimmed by 6 bases and J by 2 bases, leaving 7 bases between them. Germline V gene data show CDR1 as SEHNR and CDR2 as FQNEAQ (reference sequence). The CDR3 extends over 12 amino acids. The CDR3 region has the DNA TGTGCCAGCAGATCCATTCAAGAGACCCAGTACTTC. As protein: CASRSIQETQYF.

The rearrangement uses TRBV27 and TRBJ2-3; D unclear. Between the trimmed V and J ends, which lost 3 bases and 10 bases, there was a span of 11 bases. Germline V gives CDR1 MNHEY, CDR2 SMNVEV (reference sequence). The CDR3 sequence is 12 residues long. The DNA of the CDR3 is TGTGCCAGCAGTTTGGTGAATGAAGCGCAGTATTTT. It is translated as CASSLVNEAQYF.

The chain links TRBV6-1 to TRBJ1-1; perhaps TRBD1 as D (5 bases). The CDR3 spans 13 residues. V was pared by 7 bases and J by 7 bases, with 16 bases between. CDR1 MNHNS and CDR2 SASEGT come from the germline V gene. The CDR3 reads CASTPLQGLEAFF. The DNA for the CDR3 is TGTGCCAGCACCCCACTCCAGGGCCTTGAAGCTTTCTTT.

This clone was recorded only once. The V call is TRBV7-2, the J call TRBJ2-1; D unresolved. In germline, CDR1 is SGHTA, CDR2 FQGNSA. This CDR3 is built from 15 residues. V was cut by 2 bases and J by 0 bases, with 8 bases left in between. The CDR3 region is CASSLQPSSYNEQFF. In DNA, the CDR3 is TGTGCCAGCAGCTTACAACCGAGCTCCTACAATGAGCAGTTCTTC. The entire variable domain, with the rest obtained from reference TRBV7-2 and TRBJ2-1, is as follows: GAGVSQSPSNKVTEKGKDVELRCDPISGHTALYWYRQSLGQGLEFLIYFQGNSAPDKSGLPSDRFSAERTGGSVSTLTIQRTQQEDSAVYLCASSLQPSSYNEQFFGPGTRLTVL.

CDR3 region: CASSQVHGPYEQYF. Here the CDR3 DNA reads TGCGCCAGCAGCCAAGTCCACGGACCCTACGAGCAGTACTTC. This chain joins TRBV4-1 and TRBJ2-7; no reliable D call. Germline assignment: CDR1 MGHRA and CDR2 YSYEKL. V shed 1 base and J shed 2 bases, with 9 bases lying between them. This CDR3 is 14 amino acids long.

This chain uses TRBV19 with TRBJ1-1, with TRBD1 identical over 7 bases. CDR1 LNHDA and CDR2 SQIVND come from the germline V gene (reference sequence). The CDR3 has 16 amino acids. V shed 5 bases and J 5 bases; nucleotides not matched to a gene: 14. CDR3 sequence (DNA): TGTGCCAGTAGTGGGGGGACAGTGACTAAGGTAACTGAAGCTTTCTTT. Encoded protein: CASSGGTVTKVTEAFF.

The chain links TRBV25-1 to TRBJ1-2; D might be TRBD1 (5 bases). CDR1 and CDR2 from the germline V gene are MGHDK and SYGVNS. Deletions cut 6 bases from V and 4 bases from J, with 27 bases between. This CDR3 is 18 amino acids long. In nucleotides, the CDR3 is TGTGCCAGCAGCTCGACCCGTTATTCTCCGGGACGGTTCTATGGCTACACCTTC. Translated, it gives CASSSTRYSPGRFYGYTF.

The chain is built from TRBV4-3 and TRBJ2-1; unclear D gene. Germline CDR1 LGHNA, CDR2 YSLEER. With 4 bases removed from V and 9 bases from J, the gap between germline ends came to 13 bases. This CDR3 region has 13 residues. The CDR3 nucleotides are TGCGCCAGCAGCCTCCTGGGCAGTGGTGAGCAGTTCTTC. This gives the protein CASSLLGSGEQFF.

This clone was seen only once. The V and J genes are TRBV7-6 and TRBJ2-3, with D hard to call. Trimming cost V 4 bases and J 0 bases, with 14 bases left between them. This CDR3 region has 16 residues. The germline V gene has CDR1 SGHVS and CDR2 FNYEAQ. DNA of the CDR3: TGTGCCAGCAGCTCCGTAACGGCCCCGAGCACAGATACGCAGTATTTT. Translating it yields CASSSVTAPSTDTQYF. Using reference TRBV7-6 and TRBJ2-3 for the parts outside the CDR3, the full variable domain is GAGVSQSPRYKVTKRGQDVALRCDPISGHVSLYWYRQALGQGPEFLTYFNYEAQQDKSGLPNDRFSAERPEGSISTLTIQRTEQRDSAMYRCASSSVTAPSTDTQYFGPGTRLTVL.

The genes are TRBV4-3 and TRBJ1-2; D unclear. V was pared by 0 bases and J by 3 bases, with 14 bases between. Germline loops: CDR1 LGHNA, CDR2 YSLEER. This CDR3 contains 16 residues. CDR3 sequence reads: CASSQEASRFDYGYTF. The CDR3 coding sequence is TGCGCCAGCAGCCAAGAAGCGTCGAGGTTCGACTATGGCTACACCTTC.

The chain links TRBV5-1 to TRBJ1-3, with a tentative D call TRBD1 (6 bases). Trimming left V 0 bases short and J 0 bases short, with 10 bases between. The CDR3 is 16 residues long. Germline V gives CDR1 SGHRS, CDR2 YFSETQ. In DNA form, the CDR3 reads TGCGCCAGCAGCTTGGGACAGGCCGGCTCTGGAAACACCATATATTTT. Translation: CASSLGQAGSGNTIYF.

The rearrangement joins TRBV30 to TRBJ2-3; 9 bases agree with TRBD2. Trimming removed 2 bases from V and 3 bases from J; junction bases left unmatched: 6. Germline values: CDR1 GTSNPN, CDR2 SVGIG (reference sequence). This CDR3 has 15 residues. As DNA, the CDR3 is TGTGCCTGGAGTTCGGGGGGACTAGCAACAGATACGCAGTATTTT. Encoded protein: CAWSSGGLATDTQYF.

The chain recombines TRBV6-1 with TRBJ2-4, with D unresolved. Trimming cost V 1 base and J 6 bases, with 16 bases left between them. Looked up from germline, CDR1 is MNHNS and CDR2 is SASEGT. The CDR3 runs 16 residues. The CDR3 sequence is CASSEVPVDLGNIQYF. The CDR3 DNA reads TGTGCCAGCAGTGAAGTCCCGGTCGATTTAGGAAACATTCAGTACTTC.

The chain links TRBV7-9 to TRBJ2-3; 9 bases are shared with TRBD2. The CDR3 consists of 15 residues. V shed 4 bases and J 2 bases; nucleotides not matched to a gene: 4. CDR1 and CDR2 (germline): SEHNR, FQNEAQ (reference sequence). CDR3 sequence: CASSSGTSFTDTQYF. CDR3 coding DNA: TGTGCCAGCAGCTCCGGGACTAGCTTCACAGATACGCAGTATTTT.

In regard to this clone: Other nucleotide sequences in the sample specify the same CDR3. The chain employs TRBV9 and TRBJ1-1, with D unclear. Trimming removed 0 bases from V and 4 bases from J, with 7 bases in between. Germline CDR1 is SGDLS and CDR2 is YYNGEE. This CDR3 region has 13 residues. CDR3 sequence: CASSVGVGTEAFF. CDR3 nucleotides: TGTGCCAGCAGCGTAGGAGTGGGCACTGAAGCTTTCTTT.

The rearrangement joins TRBV11-2 to TRBJ1-1; no reliable D call. Per germline, CDR1 SGHAT and CDR2 FQNNGV. This CDR3 region has 16 residues. Trimming took 4 bases from V and 6 from J, leaving 21 bases between them. CDR3 nucleotides: TGTGCCAGCAGCTCCAACAAAGGAGGACGAAGAGCTGAAGCTTTCTTT. Its protein is CASSSNKGGRRAEAFF.

The table lists this clone with a count of one. The chain carries TRBV11-2 and TRBJ2-5, with unresolved D. Germline CDR1 reads SGHAT; CDR2 reads FQNNGV. This CDR3 comprises 12 residues. V lost 5 bases and J 3 bases, leaving 7 bases between the germline ends. CDR3 nucleotides: TGTGCCAGCAGCCTTAGTGAAGAGACCCAGTACTTC. Amino acids: CASSLSEETQYF.

In its sample, this clone was seen a few times. The chain links TRBV2 to TRBJ2-2; possible D gene TRBD2, 5 bases. Per germline, CDR1 SNHLY and CDR2 FYNNEI. Trimming shortened V by 6 bases and J by 3 bases, and 20 bases separated the two germline ends. This CDR3 contains 17 residues. CDR3 protein: CASRVPSDWRDTGELFF. In DNA form, the CDR3 reads TGTGCCAGCAGGGTACCGTCGGACTGGCGGGACACCGGGGAGCTGTTTTTT.

The V and J genes are TRBV7-2 and TRBJ2-7; D is unresolved. CDR3 size: 14 residues. Germline V gives CDR1 SGHTA, CDR2 FQGNSA. V dropped 5 bases and J dropped 0 bases, with 11 bases sitting between them. CDR3 in DNA: TGTGCCAGCAGCACCAATTTAGTCTCCTACGAGCAGTACTTC. Amino acids: CASSTNLVSYEQYF.

This clone was seen more than once but under ten times. The rearrangement links TRBV28 to TRBJ1-2; 7 bases are shared with TRBD1. With V trimmed by 10 bases and J by 2 bases, 4 bases remained unmatched. The CDR3 runs to 12 residues. Germline CDR1 is MDHEN and CDR2 is SYDVKM. The DNA of the CDR3 is TGTGCCATTCACAGGGGCAACTATGGCTACACCTTC. Protein: CAIHRGNYGYTF.